The 19 T cell receptor beta chains presented below share a single source sample, sequenced in a study of T-cell reconstitution after alpha-beta-depleted transplantation in children. Preparation of the TCRbeta library used unique molecular identifiers. TCRdb fed the PCR reads into MiXCR, producing one record per CDR3 protein. The sample shows 120,000 or so distinct CDR3 sequences, 10% of them seen only once. The sequenced sample was PBMCs from the stem cell graft donor, obtained from the stem cell graft. The receptors originated from a human donor who donated a stem cell graft to a child with acute lymphoblastic leukemia.

This clonotype was counted many times. The chain carries TRBV7-2 and TRBJ2-3; D not resolved. Looked up from germline, CDR1 is SGHTA and CDR2 is FQGNSA. Trimming left V 3 bases short and J 1 base short, with 8 bases between. The CDR3 covers 14 residues. The CDR3 bases are TGTGCCAGCAGCTTCTCACCCCGCACAGATACGCAGTATTTT. It is translated as CASSFSPRTDTQYF.

This clonotype was found many times. The V and J genes are TRBV30 and TRBJ2-3, with 7 bases lining up with TRBD2. Germline V gene sequence: CDR1 GTSNPN, CDR2 SVGIG (reference sequence). J lost 4 bases, V lost 3 bases, and 10 bases had no gene match. CDR3 length: 15 residues. DNA of the CDR3: TGTGCCTGGAGGATCGGGGGGTCGATTTCAGATACGCAGTATTTT. It translates to CAWRIGGSISDTQYF.

V and J are TRBV7-2 and TRBJ1-6; D is perhaps TRBD1 (6 bases). Germline lookup yields CDR1 SGHTA and CDR2 FQGNSA. CDR3 length: 14 amino acids. V lost 4 bases and J 4 bases, leaving 8 bases between the germline ends. CDR3: CASSYQGYNSPLHF. The DNA of the CDR3 is TGTGCCAGCAGCTATCAGGGGTATAATTCACCCCTCCACTTT.

The chain is built from TRBV9 and TRBJ2-3; D gene ambiguous. The CDR3 has 11 amino acids. Germline loops: CDR1 SGDLS, CDR2 YYNGEE. V was clipped by 1 base and J by 7 bases, with 4 bases between them. The DNA of the CDR3 is TGTGCCAGCAGCGTAACATATACGCAGTATTTT. Translating gives CASSVTYTQYF.

This clonotype has at least ten counts. This chain connects TRBV19 to TRBJ2-5, with 7 bases matching TRBD1. In germline, CDR1 is LNHDA, CDR2 SQIVND (reference sequence). V was clipped by 3 bases and J by 3 bases; unmatched bases: 13. The CDR3 runs 17 residues. The CDR3 loop reads CASSIDRLKGAEETQYF. For the CDR3, the DNA is TGTGCCAGTAGTATCGACCGTCTAAAGGGGGCCGAAGAGACCCAGTACTTC.

This chain connects TRBV7-6 to TRBJ2-1; TRBD1 is a possible D gene (5 bases). In germline, CDR1 is SGHVS, CDR2 FNYEAQ. The ends were cut back, 3 bases at V and 2 bases at J, with 5 bases in the middle. The CDR3 spans 13 residues. This CDR3 is CASSLTAYNEQFF. CDR3 DNA sequence: TGTGCCAGCAGCTTGACAGCCTACAATGAGCAGTTCTTC.

This clonotype appeared a few times. This may be a read error: a much more frequent sequence differs by one nucleotide. CDR3 nucleotides: TGTGCCACCAGCTTGTTACAGCCTGTCCTAGCCAAAAACATTCAGTACTTC. Residues: CATSLLQPVLAKNIQYF. The V call is TRBV5-5, the J call TRBJ2-4; D gene ambiguous. The germline V gene has CDR1 SGHKS and CDR2 YYEKEE (reference sequence). CDR3 length: 17 amino acids.

V is TRBV12-3 or TRBV12-4 and J is TRBJ2-6; 8 positions agree with TRBD1. The CDR3 consists of 21 residues. Germline trimming cut 3 bases from V and 4 bases from J; bases unmatched to any gene: 20. The CDR3 is CASSFRFGYGTGPFGANVLTF. In DNA, the CDR3 is TGTGCCAGCAGTTTCCGGTTCGGGTACGGGACAGGTCCTTTCGGGGCCAACGTCCTGACTTTC.

This clonotype has only one observation. The rearrangement links TRBV24-1 to TRBJ2-1; D is unresolved. V was cut by 3 bases and J by 14 bases, with 16 bases left in between. Looked up from germline, CDR1 is KGHDR and CDR2 is SFDVKD. This CDR3 spans 13 amino acids. The CDR3 spells CATSDPRGFVEFF. The CDR3 DNA follows: TGTGCCACCAGTGATCCCAGAGGTTTCGTTGAGTTCTTC.

This clonotype was counted ten times or more. The J gene is TRBJ1-1, the V gene TRBV19; 12 positions agree with TRBD1. The J segment lost 5 bases and the V segment lost 5 bases, leaving 9 bases of the junction unmatched. The length of the CDR3 is 16 residues. Germline CDR1 LNHDA, CDR2 SQIVND (reference sequence). CDR3 sequence reads: CASSSRDRGLITEAFF. The CDR3 DNA reads as TGTGCCAGTAGTTCCCGGGACAGGGGGCTAATAACTGAAGCTTTCTTT.

The rearrangement links TRBV3-1 to TRBJ2-1; a possible D gene is TRBD1 (6 bases). Per germline, CDR1 LGHDT and CDR2 YNNKEL (reference sequence). V lost 10 bases, J lost 5 bases, and 30 bases lay in between. This CDR3 is built from 18 residues. The CDR3 loop is CAICLQTGTILTHNEQFF. Written as DNA, the CDR3 is TGTGCCATCTGTTTACAAACCGGGACAATTTTAACCCACAATGAGCAGTTCTTC.

Ten or more counts support this clonotype. V usage is TRBV11-2 and J usage is TRBJ2-7; 14 bases line up with TRBD2. V was clipped by 0 bases and J by 1 base; unmatched bases: 2. The germline V gene has CDR1 SGHAT and CDR2 FQNNGV. CDR3 length: 17 residues. The CDR3 loop reads CASSLDGLAGGSYEQYF. The CDR3 coding sequence is TGTGCCAGCAGCTTAGACGGACTAGCGGGAGGTTCCTACGAGCAGTACTTC. Looking up the rest from reference TRBV11-2 and TRBJ2-7 gives the full variable domain: EAGVAQSPRYKIIEKRQSVAFWCNPISGHATLYWYQQILGQGPKLLIQFQNNGVVDDSQLPKDRFSAERLKGVDSTLKIQPAKLEDSAVYLCASSLDGLAGGSYEQYFGPGTRLTVT.

This clonotype was observed many times. The genes are TRBV20-1 and TRBJ1-2; a possible D gene is TRBD1 (5 bases). CDR3 length: 11 amino acids. V was cut by 5 bases and J by 5 bases, with 9 bases left in between. Germline CDR1 reads DFQATT; CDR2 reads SNEGSKA (reference sequence). The CDR3 loop is CSASGPYGYTF. The CDR3 nucleotides are TGCAGTGCTTCGGGACCTTATGGCTACACCTTC.

At least ten counts were recorded for this clonotype. The rearrangement joins TRBV5-1 to TRBJ2-1; 7 bases are a match to TRBD2. CDR1 is SGHRS, CDR2 YFSETQ, per germline. V shed 4 bases and J 2 bases; nucleotides not matched to a gene: 6. The CDR3 is made up of 15 amino acids. The CDR3 reads CASSPRRGTYNEQFF. The CDR3 DNA reads as TGCGCCAGCAGCCCGAGGCGGGGGACCTACAATGAGCAGTTCTTC.

This clonotype was detected many times. This chain links TRBV7-6 with TRBJ1-5, with no clear D. From germline, CDR1 is SGHVS and CDR2 FNYEAQ. V shed 5 bases and J shed 0 bases, with 11 bases lying between them. The CDR3 is 15 amino acids. CDR3 nucleotides: TGTGCCAGCAGCCCATCCGGGCATAGCAATCAGCCCCAGCATTTT. This translates into CASSPSGHSNQPQHF.

This clonotype was counted at least ten times. The chain uses TRBV5-1 and TRBJ1-1; maybe TRBD1 (5 bases). Trimming took 4 bases from V and 1 from J, leaving 8 bases between them. CDR3 length equals 13 residues. The germline V gene encodes CDR1 SGHRS and CDR2 YFSETQ. CDR3: CASSTQENTEAFF. The CDR3 DNA sequence: TGCGCCAGCAGCACACAGGAGAACACTGAAGCTTTCTTT.

This rearrangement joins TRBV7-9 to TRBJ1-2; a possible D gene is TRBD1 (6 bases). The CDR3 runs to 15 residues. The ends were cut back, 5 bases at V and 3 bases at J, with 16 bases in the middle. Germline CDR1 is SEHNR and CDR2 is FQNEAQ (reference sequence). CDR3 nucleotide sequence: TGTGCCAGCAGCCTCTCAACAGGGTTGGACTATGGCTACACCTTC. Protein sequence: CASSLSTGLDYGYTF.

This clonotype appeared many times. This chain links TRBV7-2 with TRBJ2-7; no clear D gene. Germline CDR1 SGHTA, CDR2 FQGNSA. There are 12 residues in the CDR3. The germline V and J ends were trimmed by 3 bases and 5 bases, with 8 bases remaining between them. CDR3 protein: CASSFNTDEQYF. CDR3 nucleotide sequence: TGTGCCAGCAGCTTTAATACAGACGAGCAGTACTTC.

Details on this clonotype: A read error may be the cause here, since a much bigger clone is one base away. The rearrangement uses TRBV7-2 and TRBJ2-7; no definite D call. The CDR3 has 14 amino acids. CDR1 is SGHTA and CDR2 is FQGNSA in the germline V gene. V lost 3 bases and J lost 4, with 13 bases in between. The chain's CDR3 is CASSLRQDEYEQYF. DNA for the CDR3: TGTGCCAGCAGCTTGCGGCAGGACGAGTACGAGCAGTACTTC.